Sequencing of this TCR beta chain was carried out in a study of shared clonotypes between healthy human individuals. The CDR3 contains 16 residues. Per germline, CDR1 LNHDA and CDR2 SQIVND (reference sequence). With 5 bases clipped from V and 0 bases from J, the junction kept 10 bases outside the gene matches. This clone was found once. The data were produced by immunoSEQ multiplex PCR, yet TCRdb's version contains in-frame clones alone and is incomplete. The sample records a few hundred thousand clones, approximately 79% being singletons. This sequence joins TRBV19 and TRBJ2-7, with 7 bases aligning to TRBD1. The sequenced sample consisted of PBMCs. The sequence was obtained from a woman aged 40 to 50 in good health. Some clones in this sample may be carry-over from other donors' samples. The CDR3 loop is CASSAPGTASSYEQYF. As DNA, the CDR3 is TGTGCCAGTAGTGCCCCCGGGACAGCGAGCTCCTACGAGCAGTACTTC.